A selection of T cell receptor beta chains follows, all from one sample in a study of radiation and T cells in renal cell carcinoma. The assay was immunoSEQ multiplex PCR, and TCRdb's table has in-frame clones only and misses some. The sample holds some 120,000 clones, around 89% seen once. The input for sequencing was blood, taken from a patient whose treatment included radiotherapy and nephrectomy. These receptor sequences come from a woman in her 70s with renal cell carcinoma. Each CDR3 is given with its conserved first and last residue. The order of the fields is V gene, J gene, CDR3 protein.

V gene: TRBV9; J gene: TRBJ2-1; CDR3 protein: CASSGGVTGKLYNEQFF
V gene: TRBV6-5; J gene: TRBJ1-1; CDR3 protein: CATTGGAGTEAFF
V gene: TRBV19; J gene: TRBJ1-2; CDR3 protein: CASSIDATGGVFYGYTF
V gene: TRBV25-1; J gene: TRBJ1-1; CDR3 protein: CASSAGAGVNTEAFF
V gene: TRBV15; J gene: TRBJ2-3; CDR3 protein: CATSRPGSTDTQYF
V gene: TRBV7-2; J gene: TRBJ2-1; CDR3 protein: CASSFGYEQFF
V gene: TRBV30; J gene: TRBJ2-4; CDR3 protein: CAWRGQGTKNIQYF
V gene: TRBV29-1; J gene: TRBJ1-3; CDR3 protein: CSVGQAGNTIYF
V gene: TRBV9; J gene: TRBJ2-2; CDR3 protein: CASSANTGELFF
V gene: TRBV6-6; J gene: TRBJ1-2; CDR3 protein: CASSPRDNYGYTF
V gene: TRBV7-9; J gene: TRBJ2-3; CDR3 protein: CASSLSSGTDTQYF
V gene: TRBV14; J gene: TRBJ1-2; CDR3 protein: CASSQDFLGTYGYTF
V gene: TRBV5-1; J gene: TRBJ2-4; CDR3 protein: CASSLGQGLAKNIQYF
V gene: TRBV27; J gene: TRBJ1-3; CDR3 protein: CASSFRSGNTIYF
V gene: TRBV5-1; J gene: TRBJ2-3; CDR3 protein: CASISTDTQYF
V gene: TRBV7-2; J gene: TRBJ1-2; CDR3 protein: CASSSGAATNYGYTF
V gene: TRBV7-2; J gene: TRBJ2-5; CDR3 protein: CASSLPGSEKTQYF
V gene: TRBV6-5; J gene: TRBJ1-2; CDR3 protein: CASSYKGGYTF
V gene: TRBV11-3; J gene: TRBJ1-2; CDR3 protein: CASSRQGAHGYTF
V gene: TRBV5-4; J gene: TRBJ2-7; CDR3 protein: CASSPGSSNPYEQYF
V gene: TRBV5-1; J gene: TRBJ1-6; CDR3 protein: CASSPIGTIQGSPLHF
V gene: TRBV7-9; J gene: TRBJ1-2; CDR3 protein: CASSPGTGNYYGYTF
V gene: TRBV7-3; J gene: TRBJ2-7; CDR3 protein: CASSSGGRYEQYF
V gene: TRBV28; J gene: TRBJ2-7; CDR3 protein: CASSLETIYEQYF